This entry describes one T cell receptor beta chain. The target antigen is unknown. Germline-derived CDR1 and CDR2 are LNHNV and YYDKDF (reference sequence). V gave up 0 bases and J gave up 0 bases, with 9 bases separating them. The CDR3 is made up of 16 amino acids. This entry belongs to a study of cytomegalovirus exposure and HLA in healthy donors. Study observations and caveats: Analysis performed later found roughly 17,000 TCR beta sequences associated with HLA alleles at 0.05 false discovery rate. Common viral pathogens seemed, in a later analysis, to connect with several of the most significant clusters. It has been reported that TCR beta sequences accurately predicted the HLA-A and HLA-B alleles of most subjects. According to a later analysis, most TCR beta chains associated with CMV appeared HLA-restricted.

Primers: 60 Vbeta forward and 13 Jbeta reverse. Profiled with immunoSEQ multiplex PCR; TCRdb holds only in-frame clones, not every one. The table lists under 200,000 clones, approximately 80% of them singletons. The genes are TRBV15 and TRBJ2-1, with D perhaps matching TRBD1 (5 bases). This TCR derives from a woman in her fifties or sixties in good health and CMV-seronegative. The specimen was PBMCs. The CDR3 protein is CATSREGRDSYNEQFF. The DNA of the CDR3 is TGTGCCACCAGCAGAGAGGGCAGGGACTCCTACAATGAGCAGTTCTTC.